Following are 30 T cell receptor beta chains from one sample sequenced in a study of Graves' ophthalmopathy and Graves' hyperthyroidism. RNA transcripts provided the template for amplifying TCR beta CDR3 regions. The workflow started with a first-round RT-PCR run with HTBI primers and then moved on to a second-round multiplex PCR. Each CDR3 protein gets one entry after TCRdb re-called the multiplex PCR reads with MiXCR. This sample yields 300,000 to 400,000 distinct CDR3 sequences, of which under 20% are seen a single time; 9% to 15% belongs to the top ten. Sequencing was done on a sample of peripheral blood. The receptors derive from an adult man with Graves' ophthalmopathy.

There are many counts of this clonotype. V and J are TRBV6-1 and TRBJ1-2; TRBD1 aligns across 9 bases. J was trimmed by 6 bases and V by 6 bases; bases with no gene match: 5. Germline V lookup: CDR1 MNHNS, CDR2 SASEGT. CDR3 length: 13 residues. In nucleotides, the CDR3 is TGTGCCAGCAGGGAACAGGGGGCTCATGGCTACACCTTC. Its translation: CASREQGAHGYTF.

This clonotype was seen a few times. A much bigger clone sits one base away, suggesting this may be a read error. The V call is TRBV19, the J call TRBJ2-2, with D uncertain. From germline, CDR1 is LNHDA and CDR2 SQIVND (reference sequence). There are 15 residues in the CDR3. CDR3 protein: CAGSTRGWGTGELFF. The CDR3, as DNA: TGTGCCGGTAGTACCCGAGGATGGGGCACCGGGGAGCTGTTTTTT.

The sample holds many counts of this clonotype. This rearrangement joins TRBV4-1 to TRBJ1-1, with unresolved D. The CDR3 is 15 amino acids. The germline CDR1 and CDR2 sequences are MGHRA and YSYEKL. V lost 0 bases and J lost 0, with 8 bases in between. The CDR3 nucleotides read TGCGCCAGCAGCCAAGAAAGCACCATGAACACTGAAGCTTTCTTT. Protein: CASSQESTMNTEAFF.

This clonotype was found many times. The chain couples TRBV5-1 to TRBJ1-2, with D possibly TRBD1 on 5 matching bases. CDR3 size: 15 residues. The V end lost 0 bases, the J end lost 4 bases, and 13 bases lay between the germline ends. Germline CDR1 reads SGHRS; CDR2 reads YFSETQ. The CDR3 DNA is TGCGCCAGCAGCTTGGCCGGCGAGGGGAGCTATGGCTACACCTTC. It encodes CASSLAGEGSYGYTF.

This clonotype was recorded at least ten times. The chain combines TRBV28 with TRBJ2-7, with 12 bases identical to TRBD1. Trimming took 7 bases from V and 4 from J; bases not matched to a gene: 8. The CDR3 runs to 15 residues. Germline V CDR1 and CDR2: MDHEN, SYDVKM. CDR3 protein: CASNTPGQGAYEQYF. CDR3 nucleotide sequence: TGTGCCAGCAATACTCCGGGACAGGGGGCTTACGAGCAGTACTTC.

This clonotype was counted at least ten times. The chain combines TRBV20-1 with TRBJ2-5; D perhaps matches TRBD1 (6 bases). Trimming shortened V by 4 bases and J by 7 bases, and 19 bases separated the two germline ends. The germline CDR1 and CDR2 sequences are DFQATT and SNEGSKA (reference sequence). CDR3 length equals 14 residues. In nucleotides, the CDR3 is TGCAGTGCTACTGAGGACAGTAGGTCCCGGACCCAGTACTTC. Residues: CSATEDSRSRTQYF.

This clonotype was detected many times. The J gene is TRBJ1-5, the V gene TRBV6-9, with D unresolved. Trimming cost V 7 bases and J 0 bases, with 13 bases left between them. Germline CDR1 MNHGY, CDR2 SVAAGI. The CDR3 has 15 amino acids. CDR3 in amino acids: CASNPLWGSNQPQHF. The CDR3 DNA reads TGTGCCAGCAACCCCCTATGGGGTAGCAATCAGCCCCAGCATTTT.

V gene TRBV30 combines with J gene TRBJ2-2; D gene unclear. Germline CDR1 reads GTSNPN; CDR2 reads SVGIG (reference sequence). V shed 2 bases and J shed 0 bases, with 7 bases lying between them. This CDR3 region has 14 residues. For the CDR3, the DNA is TGTGCCTGGAGTTTGCACTCGAACACCGGGGAGCTGTTTTTT. Its protein product is CAWSLHSNTGELFF.

This clonotype was counted ten times or more. The chain uses TRBV6-1 and TRBJ2-2; TRBD1 agrees at 10 bases. Germline loops: CDR1 MNHNS, CDR2 SASEGT. This CDR3 is 15 amino acids long. V trimming: 7 bases; J trimming: 8 bases; junction bases outside the gene matches: 10. This CDR3 is CASNHRDRGRGELFF. The DNA of the CDR3 is TGTGCCAGCAACCACCGGGACAGGGGTCGAGGGGAGCTGTTTTTT.

In DNA, the CDR3 is TGTGCCACCAGTGATTCCCAGCGGGAGCAGTACTTC. Translated: CATSDSQREQYF. This chain connects TRBV24-1 to TRBJ2-7, with a possible D match to TRBD2 (5 bases). This CDR3 region has 12 residues. With 2 bases removed from V and 7 bases from J, the gap between germline ends came to 8 bases. Germline CDR1 reads KGHDR; CDR2 reads SFDVKD.

The table lists this clonotype with many counts. The CDR3 sequence: CASSFRTVEAFF. The CDR3 DNA reads TGTGCCAGCAGCTTTCGGACCGTTGAAGCTTTCTTT. This chain uses TRBV5-6 with TRBJ1-1; D gene ambiguous. CDR3 length: 12 residues. From germline, CDR1 is SGHDT and CDR2 YYEEEE. With 2 bases removed from V and 7 bases from J, the gap between germline ends came to 9 bases.

This clonotype was counted ten times or more. The chain has TRBV3-1 and TRBJ2-7, with 11 bases fitting TRBD2. V dropped 4 bases and J dropped 3; count of bases not matched to a gene: 2. The germline V gene encodes CDR1 LGHDT and CDR2 YNNKEL (reference sequence). This CDR3 spans 14 amino acids. CDR3 in DNA: TGTGCCAGCAGCCGGGGACTAGCGGACTACGAGCAGTACTTC. Its translation: CASSRGLADYEQYF.

This clonotype has at least ten counts. This rearrangement joins TRBV6-5 to TRBJ2-7, with 8 bases that match TRBD1. V was clipped by 5 bases and J by 2 bases; unmatched bases: 5. CDR1 and CDR2 from the germline V gene are MNHEY and SVGAGI. This CDR3 has 14 residues. CDR3 sequence reads: CASSPVQGAYEQYF. The CDR3 DNA sequence: TGTGCCAGCAGTCCAGTACAGGGGGCCTACGAGCAGTACTTC.

This clonotype was counted ten times or more. The chain has TRBV6-5 and TRBJ1-1; D gene unclear. The V end was cut by 2 bases, the J end by 6 bases, with 10 bases between. The germline V gene has CDR1 MNHEY and CDR2 SVGAGI. This CDR3 comprises 13 residues. CDR3 sequence (DNA): TGTGCCAGCAGTTACGGTCCTTTGGCTGAAGCTTTCTTT. This gives the protein CASSYGPLAEAFF.

This clonotype was found many times. The chain joins TRBV5-1 to TRBJ2-5; TRBD2 agrees at 12 bases. Germline lookup yields CDR1 SGHRS and CDR2 YFSETQ. The ends lost 1 base at V and 4 bases at J; junction bases unmatched: 2. The CDR3 runs to 15 residues. The CDR3 loop is CASSLMGLAGETQYF. In DNA, the CDR3 is TGCGCCAGCAGCTTGATGGGACTAGCGGGAGAGACCCAGTACTTC.

This clonotype was observed at least ten times. The chain links TRBV30 to TRBJ1-5; tentative D call: TRBD1 (5 bases). This CDR3 is built from 13 residues. CDR1 is GTSNPN and CDR2 is SVGIG in the germline V gene (reference sequence). V shed 3 bases and J shed 5 bases, with 11 bases lying between them. The CDR3 DNA reads as TGTGCCTGGAGCCCCTCGGGGGATCAGCCCCAGCATTTT. It codes for CAWSPSGDQPQHF.

This clonotype was observed at least ten times. This chain uses TRBV2 with TRBJ2-5, with 7 bases identical to TRBD1. The trim removed 6 bases at V and 5 bases at J, leaving 6 bases unmatched. The CDR3 covers 13 residues. CDR1 is SNHLY, CDR2 FYNNEI, per germline. As DNA, the CDR3 is TGTGCCAGCAGCCAGGGACAGATGGAGACCCAGTACTTC. Its protein is CASSQGQMETQYF.

This clonotype occurred many times. Sequence at one end of the junction differs from germline and may be a read error. The chain combines TRBV27 with TRBJ1-1, with D perhaps TRBD1 (6 bases). This CDR3 comprises 13 residues. Germline CDR1 and CDR2: MNHEY and SMNVEV (reference sequence). CDR3 amino acids: CASADSMNTEVFF. The CDR3 nucleotides are TGTGCCAGCGCGGACAGCATGAACACTGAAGTTTTCTTT.

In its sample, this clonotype was seen many times. The rearrangement links TRBV20-1 to TRBJ1-2; D call uncertain. The CDR3 covers 13 residues. CDR1 is DFQATT, CDR2 SNEGSKA, per germline (reference sequence). As DNA, the CDR3 is TGCAGGGGGTTAGGAGAAGTTGACTATGGCTACACCTTC. This sequence encodes CRGLGEVDYGYTF.

The V gene is TRBV27, the J gene TRBJ2-1; D tentatively fits TRBD1 or TRBD2 (5 bases each). Germline CDR1 is MNHEY and CDR2 is SMNVEV (reference sequence). Trimming shortened V by 8 bases and J by 4 bases, and 15 bases separated the two germline ends. The CDR3 covers 14 residues. DNA for the CDR3: TGTGCCAGCGGAACCGGGACCGAGTACAATGAGCAGTTCTTC. Its protein product is CASGTGTEYNEQFF.

This clonotype was seen repeatedly, ten times or more. This rearrangement joins TRBV6-5 to TRBJ2-7, with D perhaps matching TRBD1 (5 bases). Germline CDR1 and CDR2: MNHEY and SVGAGI. This CDR3 region has 15 residues. Trimming left V 0 bases short and J 7 bases short, with 16 bases between. The chain's CDR3 is CASSYSFGRVKEQYF. CDR3 in DNA: TGTGCCAGCAGTTACTCGTTCGGCAGGGTGAAAGAGCAGTACTTC.

This clonotype showed up just a few times. The chain uses TRBV19 and TRBJ1-2; no clear D gene. V was shortened by 5 bases and J by 2 bases, with 15 bases between the two germline ends. CDR3 length equals 15 residues. Germline CDR1 reads LNHDA; CDR2 reads SQIVND (reference sequence). CDR3 sequence (DNA): TGTGCCAGTAGTCAGGACCAGGTCGCGAACTATGGCTACACCTTC. Translated: CASSQDQVANYGYTF.

This clonotype was seen repeatedly, ten times or more. The chain carries TRBV30 and TRBJ1-3; D not certain. The CDR3 loop spans 16 amino acids. Germline-derived CDR1 and CDR2 are GTSNPN and SVGIG (reference sequence). V lost 8 bases and J lost 0, with 20 bases in between. CDR3 loop: CAGIWTEGSSGNTIYF. The CDR3 DNA follows: TGTGCCGGAATTTGGACGGAAGGGAGCTCTGGAAACACCATATATTTT. Combining the CDR3 with reference TRBV30 and TRBJ1-3 gives the whole variable domain SQTIHQWPATLVQPVGSPLSLECTVEGTSNPNLYWYRQAAGRGLQLLFYSVGIGQISSEVPQNLSASRPQDRQFILSSKKLLLSDSGFYLCAGIWTEGSSGNTIYFGEGSWLTVV.

This clonotype was detected a few times. The rearrangement joins TRBV27 to TRBJ1-2, with TRBD1 identical over 7 bases. The CDR3 loop spans 15 amino acids. The V gene's germline CDR1 is MNHEY and CDR2 SMNVEV (reference sequence). The ends lost 2 bases at V and 4 bases at J; junction bases unmatched: 7. The CDR3 here is CASSLTGQTTYGYTF. In DNA form, the CDR3 reads TGTGCCAGCAGTTTAACGGGACAGACGACCTATGGCTACACCTTC.

This clonotype was counted ten times or more. V usage is TRBV4-3 and J usage is TRBJ2-5; 8 bases agree with TRBD2. The CDR3 has 16 residues. The trim removed 1 base at V and 7 bases at J, leaving 11 bases unmatched. Germline V gene sequence: CDR1 LGHNA, CDR2 YSLEER. CDR3 sequence: CASSQGTGGTRVTQYF. DNA of the CDR3: TGCGCCAGCAGCCAAGGGACGGGGGGGACGAGGGTGACCCAGTACTTC.

This clonotype was counted ten times or more. Since a much larger clone is just one base distant, this may be a read error. The rearrangement uses TRBV10-3 and TRBJ1-1; no clear D. The CDR3 spans 14 residues. Germline V CDR1 and CDR2: ENHRY, SYGVKD. In DNA form, the CDR3 reads TGTGCCATCAGTGAGTTAGGCGGGAACACTGAAGCTCTCTTT. Its protein is CAISELGGNTEALF.

At least ten counts were recorded for this clonotype. This chain uses TRBV11-2 with TRBJ2-5, with no clear D. This CDR3 comprises 12 residues. Trimming shortened V by 5 bases and J by 4 bases, and 8 bases separated the two germline ends. Germline assignment: CDR1 SGHAT and CDR2 FQNNGV. The CDR3 protein is CASSHTLETQYF. CDR3 coding DNA: TGTGCCAGCAGCCATACGCTAGAGACCCAGTACTTC. Drawing the rest from reference TRBV11-2 and TRBJ2-5, the complete variable domain is EAGVAQSPRYKIIEKRQSVAFWCNPISGHATLYWYQQILGQGPKLLIQFQNNGVVDDSQLPKDRFSAERLKGVDSTLKIQPAKLEDSAVYLCASSHTLETQYFGPGTRLLVL.

This clonotype was recorded many times. V gene TRBV2 combines with J gene TRBJ1-1; D remains unclear. V lost 2 bases, J lost 6 bases, and 19 bases lay in between. Germline values: CDR1 SNHLY, CDR2 FYNNEI. The CDR3 is 16 residues long. The chain's CDR3 is CASSERPLEGWSEAFF. CDR3 DNA sequence: TGTGCCAGCAGTGAACGACCCCTGGAGGGATGGTCTGAAGCTTTCTTT.

This clonotype was counted many times. The chain is built from TRBV3-1 and TRBJ1-3; TRBD1 aligns across 7 bases. J was trimmed by 0 bases and V by 4 bases; bases with no gene match: 3. The CDR3 has 15 amino acids. Germline CDR1 is LGHDT and CDR2 is YNNKEL (reference sequence). CDR3 sequence: CASSLTGTSGNTIYF. The CDR3 bases are TGTGCCAGCAGCCTGACAGGGACCTCTGGAAACACCATATATTTT.

This clonotype was observed many times. The rearrangement joins TRBV29-1 to TRBJ1-2, with 9 bases fitting TRBD1. The V segment lost 3 bases and the J segment 9 bases; nucleotides outside the gene matches: 8. CDR1 SQVTM and CDR2 ANQGSEA come from the germline V gene. This CDR3 is 13 amino acids long. CDR3: CSVDLQGAFSYTF. In DNA, the CDR3 is TGCAGCGTTGACCTACAGGGGGCCTTTAGCTACACCTTC.